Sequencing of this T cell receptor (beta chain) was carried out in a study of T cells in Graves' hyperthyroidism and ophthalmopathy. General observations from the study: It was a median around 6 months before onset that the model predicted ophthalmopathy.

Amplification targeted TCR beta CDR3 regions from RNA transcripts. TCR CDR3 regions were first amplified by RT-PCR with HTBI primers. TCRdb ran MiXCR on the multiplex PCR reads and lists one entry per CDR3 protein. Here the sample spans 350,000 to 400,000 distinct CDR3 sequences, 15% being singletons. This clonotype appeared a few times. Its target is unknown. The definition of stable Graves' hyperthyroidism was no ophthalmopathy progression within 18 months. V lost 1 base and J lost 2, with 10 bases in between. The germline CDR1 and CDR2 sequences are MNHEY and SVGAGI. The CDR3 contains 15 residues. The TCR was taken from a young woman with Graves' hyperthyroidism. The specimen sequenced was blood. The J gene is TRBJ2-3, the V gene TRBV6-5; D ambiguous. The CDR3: CASSYLGINTDTQYF. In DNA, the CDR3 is TGTGCCAGCAGTTACTTAGGGATCAACACAGATACGCAGTATTTT.